This TCR beta chain was sequenced in a study of blood T cell repertoires in COVID-19. Whole-study context: Acute and convalescent COVID-19 samples came from the United States, Italy and Spain. Sample material is recorded as cDNA or gDNA derived from T cells, B-cell-depleted T cells, or PBMCs.

The CDR3 is 14 amino acids. CDR1 LGHDT and CDR2 YNNKEL come from the germline V gene (reference sequence). V was shortened by 4 bases and J by 4 bases, with 11 bases between the two germline ends. TCRdb's table, derived via immunoSEQ multiplex PCR, lists solely in-frame clones and lacks some. The sample has 470,000 or so clones, roughly 89% seen once; the top ten hold roughly 4%. Source material: peripheral blood. The source is a woman in her 30s with acute or convalescent COVID-19. This chain links TRBV3-1 (or the pseudogene TRBV3-2) with TRBJ1-5; D ambiguous. The CDR3 spells CASSPSGGNQPQHF. The DNA of the CDR3 is TGTGCCAGCAGCCCTTCGGGAGGTAATCAGCCCCAGCATTTT.